One sample yielded the 30 T cell receptor beta chains listed below, sequenced in a study of vaccination and CD4 T cells after COVID-19. Time point noted: late sampling 161 to 241 days after vaccination in a few convalescent patients. Treatment denoted: approximately 9-day PBMC culture with coronavirus spike peptide pools or control peptides (ViraFEST assay). No antigen has been assigned to these receptors. Sequencing of cultured CD4+ T cell DNA used the Oncomine TCR Beta short-read assay. TCRdb re-derived calls from the PCR reads in MiXCR, one entry per CDR3 protein. This table holds tens of thousands of distinct CDR3 sequences, roughly 33% found once. This specimen consisted of CD4+ T cells from blood, cultured in vitro, obtained about 7 months after SARS-CoV-2 vaccination. These receptors were taken from a human donor who had recovered from COVID-19.

The V and J genes are TRBV12-3 or TRBV12-4 and TRBJ2-7; possible D gene TRBD1, 5 bases. Trimming cost V 2 bases and J 5 bases, with 16 bases left between them. The CDR3 has 15 residues. CDR3 sequence: CASSLTAGAWNEQYF. Here the CDR3 DNA reads TGTGCCAGCAGTTTAACCGCTGGGGCGTGGAACGAGCAGTACTTC.

The chain recombines TRBV6-1 with TRBJ1-2; 8 bases fit TRBD1. Germline V gene data show CDR1 as MNHNS and CDR2 as SASEGT. Germline trimming cut 3 bases from V and 4 bases from J; bases unmatched to any gene: 7. This CDR3 has 15 amino acids. CDR3 amino acids: CASSDPAQGGYGYTF. The CDR3 nucleotides read TGTGCCAGCAGTGACCCCGCACAGGGGGGCTATGGCTACACCTTC.

The chain has TRBV7-2 and TRBJ2-3, with 8 bases lining up with TRBD2. After removal of 3 bases from V and 0 bases from J, the junction contained 8 bases not matched to a gene. CDR1 and CDR2 from the germline V gene are SGHTA and FQGNSA. This CDR3 region has 17 residues. The CDR3 DNA is TGTGCCAGCAGCTTCAGCGGGGGCCTCGGGAGCACAGATACGCAGTATTTT. It encodes CASSFSGGLGSTDTQYF.

This chain links TRBV6-5 with TRBJ2-7; a possible D gene is TRBD2 (6 bases). The CDR3 extends over 12 amino acids. Germline CDR1 MNHEY, CDR2 SVGAGI. V lost 2 bases to trimming and J lost 6 bases, with 8 bases between them. The CDR3 is CASSYVGGEQYF. The DNA of the CDR3 is TGTGCCAGCAGTTACGTGGGGGGCGAGCAGTACTTC.

The table lists this clonotype with a few counts. The gene calls are TRBV5-8 and TRBJ1-2, with unresolved D. CDR1 and CDR2 from the germline V gene are SGHTS and YDEGEE. The CDR3 runs to 13 residues. Trimming shortened V by 7 bases and J by 3 bases, and 13 bases separated the two germline ends. As DNA, the CDR3 is TGTGCCAGCGTGTGGCAATTTGACTATGGCTACACCTTC. Encoded protein: CASVWQFDYGYTF.

In the case of this clonotype: Just one base apart from a much larger clone, this may be a read error. The chain recombines TRBV24-1 with TRBJ2-7; 8 nucleotides align to TRBD2. The J call may not be correct, given that the DNA end is closer to TRBJ2-1. CDR1 KGHDR and CDR2 SFDVKD come from the germline V gene. The CDR3 covers 15 residues. The CDR3 reads CATSGPGGAGVEQFF. The CDR3 DNA is TGTGCCACCAGTGGCCCGGGGGGAGCGGGAGTAGAGCAGTTCTTC.

The genes are TRBV7-2 and TRBJ2-1, with a weak D call TRBD2 (5 bases). Germline V gene data show CDR1 as SGHTA and CDR2 as FQGNSA. The CDR3 sequence is 16 residues long. V was cut by 0 bases and J by 4 bases, with 13 bases left in between. The CDR3, as DNA: TGTGCCAGCAGCTTAGCCCTAACTAGGGAATACAATGAGCAGTTCTTC. Protein product: CASSLALTREYNEQFF.

J is TRBJ1-3 and V is TRBV7-6, with D perhaps TRBD1 (5 bases). The germline V gene encodes CDR1 SGHVS and CDR2 FNYEAQ. V was pared by 2 bases and J by 7 bases, with 15 bases between. This CDR3 has 15 amino acids. The CDR3 protein is CASSLSQGMGNTIYF. CDR3 bases: TGTGCCAGCAGCTTATCCCAGGGAATGGGGAACACCATATATTTT.

The chain couples TRBV11-3 to TRBJ1-1; the match to TRBD1 covers 8 bases. This CDR3 has 14 residues. With 1 base clipped from V and 3 bases from J, the junction kept 1 base outside the gene matches. CDR1 SGHNT and CDR2 YENEEA come from the germline V gene. The CDR3 here is CASSLAGGDTEAFF. Written as DNA, the CDR3 is TGTGCCAGCAGCTTAGCAGGGGGCGACACTGAAGCTTTCTTT.

This clonotype has only a few counts. The chain carries TRBV15 and TRBJ2-3; no reliable D call. The V and J ends lost 0 bases and 0 bases respectively, with 7 bases between them. The CDR3 is 15 residues long. Germline-derived CDR1 and CDR2 are LNHNV and YYDKDF (reference sequence). For the CDR3, the DNA is TGTGCCACCAGCAGAGAAGGATTTAGCACAGATACGCAGTATTTT. Translation gives CATSREGFSTDTQYF.

This chain uses TRBV7-4 with TRBJ2-5, with D possibly matching TRBD2 (6 bases). Between the trimmed V and J ends, which lost 3 bases and 7 bases, there was a span of 21 bases. The CDR3 sequence is 16 residues long. CDR1 and CDR2 (germline): SGHVT, SQSDAQ. The CDR3, as DNA: TGTGCCAGCAGCTTTCGAATGGGACTCACCGAGCTGACCCAGTACTTC. Its protein is CASSFRMGLTELTQYF.

The chain carries TRBV4-2 and TRBJ2-1; TRBD2 might be the D (6 bases). The length of the CDR3 is 17 residues. Deletions cut 4 bases from V and 0 bases from J, with 16 bases between. Germline values: CDR1 LGHNA, CDR2 YNFKEQ. The CDR3 bases are TGTGCCAGCAGCCGAGAGCCTAGCGTCATCTCCTACAATGAGCAGTTCTTC. Its translation is CASSREPSVISYNEQFF.

The CDR3 bases are TGTGCCAGCAGTCACCGGGACAGCTCCTACGAGCAGTACTTC. This sequence encodes CASSHRDSSYEQYF. This chain joins TRBV12-3 or TRBV12-4 and TRBJ2-7; 7 bases fit TRBD1. V was pared by 5 bases and J by 0 bases, with 4 bases of the junction left unmatched. The CDR3 covers 14 residues.

This clonotype was counted a few times. V usage is TRBV19 and J usage is TRBJ1-2, with a weak D call TRBD1 (6 bases). V was clipped by 10 bases and J by 3 bases, with 15 bases between them. Looked up from germline, CDR1 is LNHDA and CDR2 is SQIVND (reference sequence). The CDR3 extends over 13 amino acids. This CDR3 reads CATRDRRHYGYTF. The CDR3 DNA follows: TGTGCCACCAGAGACAGGCGCCACTATGGCTACACCTTC.

The gene calls are TRBV2 and TRBJ2-7; TRBD1 is a possible D gene (6 bases). Germline CDR1 is SNHLY and CDR2 is FYNNEI. V lost 5 bases to trimming and J lost 3 bases, with 20 bases between them. This CDR3 contains 16 residues. The CDR3 region is CASSKNTGGQYYEQYF. The CDR3 coding sequence is TGTGCCAGCAGTAAGAACACCGGTGGACAGTACTACGAGCAGTACTTC.

This chain joins TRBV2 and TRBJ1-6; D uncertain. The CDR3 has 16 amino acids. CDR1 is SNHLY, CDR2 FYNNEI, per germline. V was cut by 1 base and J by 8 bases, with 15 bases left in between. The CDR3 nucleotides are TGTGCCAGCAGTGAAGGAGGCGGGGAAGGCCATTCACCCCTCCACTTT. Its protein product is CASSEGGGEGHSPLHF.

This clonotype was counted a few times. The chain is built from TRBV7-8 and TRBJ1-5; 9 bases agree with TRBD1. The CDR3 covers 19 residues. CDR1 is SGHVS and CDR2 is FQNEAQ in the germline V gene. Trimming took 2 bases from V and 4 from J; bases not matched to a gene: 15. CDR3 DNA sequence: TGTGCCAGCAGCTTACTCAAGGCGGGACAGGGATTTGGGAATCAGCCCCAGCATTTT. Translating gives CASSLLKAGQGFGNQPQHF.

This chain uses TRBV5-4 with TRBJ2-7, with a possible D match to TRBD2 (5 bases). The V end was cut by 5 bases, the J end by 3 bases, with 12 bases between. Germline V gives CDR1 SGHNT, CDR2 YYREEE (reference sequence). The CDR3 is 13 amino acids. The CDR3 protein is CASSQDGLYEQYF. The CDR3 DNA follows: TGTGCCAGCAGTCAAGACGGACTCTACGAGCAGTACTTC.

The rearrangement links TRBV6-2 or TRBV6-3 to TRBJ2-1, with D unclear. This CDR3 comprises 15 residues. V lost 6 bases, J lost 9 bases, and 21 bases lay in between. The germline gives CDR1 MNHEY, CDR2 SVGEGT. CDR3 bases: TGTGCCAGCAGCGGTCCCGGATCGCATCCGGGTGAGCAGTTCTTC. Translated: CASSGPGSHPGEQFF.

This clonotype was seen more than once but under ten times. The V call is TRBV10-3, the J call TRBJ2-5; 7 bases agree with TRBD1. The CDR3 is 13 residues long. Germline V CDR1 and CDR2: ENHRY, SYGVKD. J lost 5 bases, V lost 10 bases, and 10 bases had no gene match. This CDR3 reads CATQTGFGETQYF. The CDR3 DNA reads as TGTGCCACCCAGACAGGGTTTGGGGAGACCCAGTACTTC.

The gene calls are TRBV6-1 and TRBJ1-5, with D unclear. Germline loops: CDR1 MNHNS, CDR2 SASEGT. The CDR3 extends over 14 amino acids. V lost 2 bases and J lost 6, with 11 bases in between. CDR3 residues: CASSELGLAQPQHF. For the CDR3, the DNA is TGTGCCAGCAGTGAATTGGGTTTGGCTCAGCCCCAGCATTTT.

The sample holds a few counts of this clonotype. The V and J genes are TRBV7-3 and TRBJ2-3; no reliable D call. Germline loops: CDR1 SGHTA, CDR2 FQGTGA. The CDR3 spans 14 residues. V was clipped by 5 bases and J by 2 bases, with 11 bases between them. CDR3 bases: TGTGCCAGCAGCCCTGGCCAAACCACAGATACGCAGTATTTT. It is translated as CASSPGQTTDTQYF.

This chain connects TRBV6-2 or TRBV6-3 to TRBJ2-2, with TRBD2 identical over 10 bases. Unmatched junction bases numbered 9, after V lost 0 bases and J lost 2 bases. The CDR3 contains 19 residues. Looked up from germline, CDR1 is MNHEY and CDR2 is SVGEGT. The CDR3 coding sequence is TGTGCCAGCAGTTACTCGTCTAGCGGGAGCCGTCCAAACACCGGGGAGCTGTTTTTT. Translation: CASSYSSSGSRPNTGELFF.

This clonotype turned up a few times. V gene TRBV6-1 combines with J gene TRBJ1-5; D unclear. The CDR3 sequence is 14 residues long. Per germline, CDR1 MNHNS and CDR2 SASEGT. V lost 2 bases to trimming and J lost 4 bases, with 9 bases between them. DNA for the CDR3: TGTGCCAGCAGTGAATCGGGCTTTAATCAGCCCCAGCATTTT. Translating it yields CASSESGFNQPQHF.

This clonotype was counted between two and nine times. The chain recombines TRBV11-2 with TRBJ2-7; possibly TRBD1 for D (6 bases). The ends were cut back, 5 bases at V and 3 bases at J, with 11 bases in the middle. Germline assignment: CDR1 SGHAT and CDR2 FQNNGV. The CDR3 totals 13 residues. Here the CDR3 reads CASSPDRFYEQYF. The CDR3 DNA reads as TGTGCCAGCAGCCCGGACAGATTCTACGAGCAGTACTTC.

This clonotype has only a few counts. This sequence joins TRBV6-5 and TRBJ1-1, with TRBD1 matching 9 bases. J gave up 5 bases and V 4 bases, and 5 bases lay outside the gene matches. The V gene's germline CDR1 is MNHEY and CDR2 SVGAGI. This CDR3 spans 14 amino acids. The CDR3 protein is CASSSLGQGTEAFF. In nucleotides, the CDR3 is TGTGCCAGCAGTTCCCTAGGACAGGGGACTGAAGCTTTCTTT.

This clonotype is medium-sized. V and J are TRBV7-3 and TRBJ2-5; D is undetermined. This CDR3 is 13 amino acids long. The germline V gene encodes CDR1 SGHTA and CDR2 FQGTGA. Trimming took 1 base from V and 5 from J, leaving 8 bases between them. In DNA, the CDR3 is TGTGCCAGCAGCTTAAATGGTGGGGAGACCCAGTACTTC. Encoded protein: CASSLNGGETQYF.

The chain is built from TRBV10-3 and TRBJ1-5, with 10 bases aligning to TRBD1. Per germline, CDR1 ENHRY and CDR2 SYGVKD. Germline trimming cut 8 bases from V and 4 bases from J; bases unmatched to any gene: 5. The CDR3 loop spans 14 amino acids. The CDR3 is CAIGKGQGNQPQHF. CDR3 in DNA: TGTGCCATCGGAAAGGGACAGGGGAATCAGCCCCAGCATTTT.

The rearrangement joins TRBV27 to TRBJ2-1, with D possibly being TRBD1 (6 bases). The V gene's germline CDR1 is MNHEY and CDR2 SMNVEV (reference sequence). Trimming removed 8 bases at V and 8 bases at J, with 16 bases between. CDR3 length: 13 amino acids. Here the CDR3 DNA reads TGTGCCAGCGTGAAAACAGGGTCCGATGAGCAGTTCTTC. Translation gives CASVKTGSDEQFF.

This clonotype was seen more than once but under ten times. V usage is TRBV6-1 and J usage is TRBJ2-2; 9 bases map to TRBD1. This CDR3 spans 13 amino acids. V lost 11 bases, J lost 4 bases, and 5 bases stayed unmatched. CDR1 is MNHNS and CDR2 is SASEGT in the germline V gene. CDR3 in DNA: TGTGCCGCACAGGGGGCTAGCACCGGGGAGCTGTTTTTT. Translation: CAAQGASTGELFF.